The 27 T cell receptor beta chains given below trace back to one sample, sequenced in a study of blood T cell repertoires in COVID-19. TCRdb's table, derived via immunoSEQ multiplex PCR, lists solely in-frame clones and lacks some. The sample lists under 200,000 clones, 75% to 95% seen once, with 0.5% to 0.55% in the top ten. The sample comprised peripheral blood. The receptor source for this set is a man aged 45-60 years with acute or convalescent COVID-19.

V gene TRBV2 combines with J gene TRBJ1-1; 8 bases match TRBD1. The length of the CDR3 is 16 residues. Per germline, CDR1 SNHLY and CDR2 FYNNEI. Unmatched junction bases numbered 15, after V lost 8 bases and J lost 4 bases. CDR3 nucleotide sequence: TGTGCCAGCGGGAAGGATCCCAGGGGGCATAGCACTGAAGCTTTCTTT. Encoded protein: CASGKDPRGHSTEAFF.

The chain recombines TRBV28 with TRBJ2-3, with D possibly being TRBD2 (5 bases). The CDR3 runs 14 residues. Germline assignment: CDR1 MDHEN and CDR2 SYDVKM. V dropped 5 bases and J dropped 2 bases, with 11 bases sitting between them. In nucleotides, the CDR3 is TGTGCCAGCAGTGTTCCGGGGTTCACAGATACGCAGTATTTT. Protein: CASSVPGFTDTQYF.

The rearrangement links TRBV10-3 to TRBJ2-7; 14 bases match TRBD2. The CDR3 covers 17 residues. The ends lost 1 base at V and 2 bases at J; junction bases unmatched: 4. Germline V gene data show CDR1 as ENHRY and CDR2 as SYGVKD. CDR3 DNA: TGTGCCATCAGTGAGTTGGGACTAGCGGGAGAAGCCTACGAGCAGTACTTC. Protein sequence: CAISELGLAGEAYEQYF.

This chain uses TRBV19 with TRBJ1-4; D is ambiguous. This CDR3 is built from 16 residues. Germline V CDR1 and CDR2: LNHDA, SQIVND (reference sequence). Deletions cut 5 bases from V and 0 bases from J, with 13 bases between. The CDR3 sequence is CASSPSPYSTNEKLFF. For the CDR3, the DNA is TGTGCCAGTAGTCCGAGCCCTTACTCAACTAATGAAAAACTGTTTTTT.

This CDR3 is CASRQTGGYGYTF. The CDR3 DNA reads TGTGCCAGCAGGCAGACAGGGGGCTATGGCTACACCTTC. The chain joins TRBV7-2 to TRBJ1-2; 9 bases are a match to TRBD1. This CDR3 has 13 amino acids. The V gene's germline CDR1 is SGHTA and CDR2 FQGNSA. V lost 6 bases and J lost 4; bases outside the gene matches: 3.

The chain joins TRBV21-1 to TRBJ2-7; the table gives TRBD1 as D, unverified against the DNA. TRBV21-1 is deemed a pseudogene. The CDR3 is made up of 15 amino acids. This chain's CDR3 is CASSMQNRLRYEQYF. DNA for the CDR3: TGTGCCAGCAGCATGCAGAACAGGCTCCGCTACGAGCAGTACTTC.

Here the CDR3 reads CASSVAGDRVYDTQYF. The CDR3, as DNA: TGTGCCAGCAGCGTAGCTGGGGACAGGGTCTATGATACGCAGTATTTT. The chain is built from TRBV9 and TRBJ2-3; TRBD1 agrees at 9 bases. The CDR3 runs to 16 residues. V trimming: 0 bases; J trimming: 6 bases; junction bases outside the gene matches: 8. CDR1 and CDR2 (germline): SGDLS, YYNGEE.

J is TRBJ2-6 and V is TRBV28; 8 bases are a match to TRBD1. CDR1 and CDR2 (germline): MDHEN, SYDVKM. V shed 3 bases and J 0 bases; nucleotides not matched to a gene: 16. This CDR3 comprises 21 residues. The CDR3 nucleotides are TGTGCCAGCAGTTTCCCGACGATCCGACAGGGGTATATCTCTGGGGCCAACGTCCTGACTTTC. This gives the protein CASSFPTIRQGYISGANVLTF.

V gene TRBV11-2 combines with J gene TRBJ1-1; D call uncertain. Germline CDR1 and CDR2: SGHAT and FQNNGV. Trimming pared 3 bases from V and 5 bases from J, leaving 16 bases between. The CDR3 totals 15 residues. As DNA, the CDR3 is TGTGCCAGCAGCTTTGATCCACGACAAATGACTGAAGCTTTCTTT. Translating it yields CASSFDPRQMTEAFF.

The V call is TRBV7-6, the J call TRBJ1-5; TRBD1 matches 7 bases. There are 14 residues in the CDR3. The J segment lost 7 bases and the V segment lost 6 bases, leaving 9 bases of the junction unmatched. Germline CDR1 is SGHVS and CDR2 is FNYEAQ. CDR3 in amino acids: CASSYSTGYQPQHF. The CDR3 DNA reads TGTGCCAGCAGTTACTCGACAGGGTACCAGCCCCAGCATTTT.

This clone came up once. This chain links TRBV5-1 with TRBJ1-1; the D is unclear. The V and J ends lost 0 bases and 0 bases respectively, with 12 bases between them. Germline V gene lookup returns CDR1 SGHRS and CDR2 YFSETQ. The CDR3 contains 16 residues. CDR3 residues: CASSLVNTAVNTEAFF. In nucleotides, the CDR3 is TGCGCCAGCAGCTTGGTTAACACAGCGGTGAACACTGAAGCTTTCTTT.

The V and J genes are TRBV28 and TRBJ1-2; D unresolved. The V and J ends lost 3 bases and 1 base respectively, with 15 bases between them. This CDR3 has 16 amino acids. CDR1 is MDHEN, CDR2 SYDVKM, per germline. The CDR3 loop is CASSLPSSTINYGYTF. The CDR3 nucleotides read TGTGCCAGCAGTTTGCCGAGTAGCACCATTAACTATGGCTACACCTTC.

The chain uses TRBV6-1 and TRBJ2-1, with 7 bases fitting TRBD2. The CDR3 covers 16 residues. CDR1 and CDR2 from the germline V gene are MNHNS and SASEGT. V lost 1 base and J lost 4; bases outside the gene matches: 7. CDR3 sequence: CASSEEGLAAYNEQFF. The CDR3, as DNA: TGTGCCAGCAGTGAAGAGGGGCTAGCGGCTTACAATGAGCAGTTCTTC.

The V and J genes are TRBV10-3 and TRBJ1-3; 9 bases agree with TRBD1. Trimming removed 2 bases from V and 4 bases from J; junction bases left unmatched: 3. This CDR3 region has 15 residues. Germline V gives CDR1 ENHRY, CDR2 SYGVKD. The DNA for the CDR3 is TGTGCCATCAGTGAGGGGACAGGGCAAGGAAACACCATATATTTT. It is translated as CAISEGTGQGNTIYF.

The rearrangement joins TRBV4-1 to TRBJ2-7; 7 positions agree with TRBD1. Germline V lookup: CDR1 MGHRA, CDR2 YSYEKL. The trim removed 5 bases at V and 0 bases at J, leaving 4 bases unmatched. There are 14 residues in the CDR3. CDR3: CASSARDSSYEQYV. The CDR3 DNA sequence: TGCGCCAGCAGCGCCCGGGACAGCTCCTACGAGCAGTACGTC.

J is TRBJ2-7 and V is TRBV21-1; TRBD2, as called in the table, went unchecked against the DNA. TRBV21-1 is termed a pseudogene. The CDR3 contains 13 residues. CDR3 DNA sequence: TGTGCCGGGGGGAGTCGCTTGAACCACGAGCAGTACGTC. This codes for CAGGSRLNHEQYV.

This clone was seen only once. The genes are TRBV27 and TRBJ1-1, with 7 bases fitting TRBD1. V shed 1 base and J 3 bases; nucleotides not matched to a gene: 11. The germline gives CDR1 MNHEY, CDR2 SMNVEV (reference sequence). This CDR3 is 17 amino acids long. The CDR3 nucleotides read TGTGCCAGCAGTTTATGGGCGGACAGGATTCGATACACTGAAGCTTTCTTT. It translates to CASSLWADRIRYTEAFF.

A few counts support this clone. The chain has TRBV14 and TRBJ1-1; a weak D match, TRBD1 (6 bases). Trimming removed 2 bases from V and 5 bases from J, with 12 bases in between. CDR3 size: 14 residues. Germline V gene sequence: CDR1 SGHDN, CDR2 FVKESK. The CDR3 protein is CASSQSLRGTEAFF. Written as DNA, the CDR3 is TGTGCCAGCAGCCAATCCCTCAGGGGTACTGAAGCTTTCTTT.

The chain couples TRBV14 to TRBJ1-1; 8 bases fit TRBD1. CDR1 and CDR2 (germline): SGHDN, FVKESK. The J segment lost 7 bases and the V segment lost 5 bases, leaving 9 bases of the junction unmatched. There are 14 residues in the CDR3. This CDR3 is CASSKNSGTGEAFF. Here the CDR3 DNA reads TGTGCCAGCAGCAAAAATTCCGGGACAGGTGAAGCTTTCTTT.

As concerns this clone: Other DNA sequences of this sample code for an identical CDR3. This chain joins TRBV5-1 and TRBJ2-3; 10 nucleotides match TRBD2. This CDR3 is 14 amino acids long. Trimming cost V 2 bases and J 3 bases; bases outside gene matches: 0. Germline V lookup: CDR1 SGHRS, CDR2 YFSETQ. CDR3 sequence: CASSFSGRTDTQYF. The DNA of the CDR3 is TGCGCCAGCAGCTTTAGCGGGAGGACAGATACGCAGTATTTT.

The genes are TRBV6-2 or TRBV6-3 and TRBJ2-1, with 9 positions matching TRBD1. The CDR3 is 16 amino acids. Unmatched junction bases numbered 12, after V lost 5 bases and J lost 7 bases. Looked up from germline, CDR1 is MNHEY and CDR2 is SVGEGT. The CDR3 bases are TGTGCCAGCAGTGATATGGGACAGGGCAAGACGAATGAGCAGTTCTTC. This encodes CASSDMGQGKTNEQFF.

This clone was picked up one time. The chain links TRBV7-9 to TRBJ2-2; D is perhaps TRBD2 (6 bases). V lost 3 bases to trimming and J lost 6 bases, with 11 bases between them. This CDR3 spans 14 amino acids. Germline CDR1 and CDR2: SEHNR and FQNEAQ (reference sequence). CDR3 coding DNA: TGTGCCAGCAGCTTGGGGGGTCGCCCCGGGGAGCTGTTTTTT. Translated: CASSLGGRPGELFF.

The J gene is TRBJ1-1, the V gene TRBV5-1; tentatively, D is TRBD1 (5 bases). This CDR3 is built from 14 residues. Germline V lookup: CDR1 SGHRS, CDR2 YFSETQ. V was cut by 4 bases and J by 4 bases, with 14 bases left in between. The CDR3 region has the DNA TGCGCCAGCAGCCATAAAGGGGCCGGCACTGAAGCTTTCTTT. Translating it yields CASSHKGAGTEAFF.

The chain recombines TRBV7-3 with TRBJ2-7; TRBD2 agrees at 8 bases. CDR1 is SGHTA, CDR2 FQGTGA, per germline. The trim removed 2 bases at V and 3 bases at J, leaving 6 bases unmatched. The CDR3 is 15 amino acids. CDR3 coding DNA: TGTGCCAGCAGCTTAGGTGGTAGCGGGAACTACGAGCAGTACTTC. Protein sequence: CASSLGGSGNYEQYF. Looking up the rest from reference TRBV7-3 and TRBJ2-7 gives the full variable domain: GAGVSQTPSNKVTEKGKYVELRCDPISGHTALYWYRQSLGQGPEFLIYFQGTGAADDSGLPNDRFFAVRPEGSVSTLKIQRTERGDSAVYLCASSLGGSGNYEQYFGPGTRLTVT.

The V and J genes are TRBV28 and TRBJ2-5; 7 bases fit TRBD2. Germline V gene sequence: CDR1 MDHEN, CDR2 SYDVKM. CDR3 length: 15 amino acids. Trimming cost V 8 bases and J 2 bases; bases outside gene matches: 11. CDR3 residues: CASGGGSSGQETQYF. The CDR3 bases are TGTGCCAGCGGAGGAGGGTCTAGCGGACAAGAGACCCAGTACTTC.

The chain couples TRBV7-2 to TRBJ1-3; 8 bases line up with TRBD1. The junction had 6 bases not matched to a gene; V was cut back by 7 bases and J by 4 bases. CDR3 length: 14 residues. Germline V CDR1 and CDR2: SGHTA, FQGNSA. This CDR3 reads CASILDRAGNTIYF. The DNA of the CDR3 is TGTGCCAGCATCCTGGACAGGGCAGGAAACACCATATATTTT.

V usage is TRBV29-1 and J usage is TRBJ2-1; no clear D gene. The germline V and J ends were trimmed by 2 bases and 4 bases, with 6 bases remaining between them. The CDR3 loop spans 12 amino acids. Looked up from germline, CDR1 is SQVTM and CDR2 is ANQGSEA. CDR3 loop: CSVEPVYNEQFF. The CDR3, as DNA: TGCAGCGTTGAACCTGTGTACAATGAGCAGTTCTTC.